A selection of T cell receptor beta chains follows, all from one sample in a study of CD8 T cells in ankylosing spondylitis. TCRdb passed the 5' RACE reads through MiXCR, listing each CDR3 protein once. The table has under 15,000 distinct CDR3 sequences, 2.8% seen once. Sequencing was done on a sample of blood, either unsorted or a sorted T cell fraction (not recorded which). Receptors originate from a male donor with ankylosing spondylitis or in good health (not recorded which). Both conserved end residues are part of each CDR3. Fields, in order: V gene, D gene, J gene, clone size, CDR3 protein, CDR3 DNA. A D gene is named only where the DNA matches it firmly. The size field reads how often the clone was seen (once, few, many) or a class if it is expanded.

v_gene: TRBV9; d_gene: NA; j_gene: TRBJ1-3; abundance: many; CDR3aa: CASSVEEFGNTIYF; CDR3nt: TGTGCCAGCAGCGTAGAAGAGTTTGGAAACACCATATATTTT
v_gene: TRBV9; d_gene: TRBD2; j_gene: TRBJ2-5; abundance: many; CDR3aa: CASSAGLAGVSGETQYF; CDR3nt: TGTGCCAGCAGCGCGGGACTAGCGGGGGTCTCGGGGGAGACCCAGTACTTC
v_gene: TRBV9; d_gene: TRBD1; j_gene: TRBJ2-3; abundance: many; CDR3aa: CASSGHGTAGTDTQYF; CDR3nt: TGTGCCAGCAGCGGTCACGGGACAGCAGGCACAGATACGCAGTATTTT
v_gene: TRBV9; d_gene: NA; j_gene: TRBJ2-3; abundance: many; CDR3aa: CASSVGARRPSTDTQYF; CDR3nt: TGTGCCAGCAGCGTGGGGGCCCGCCGGCCTAGCACAGATACGCAGTATTTT
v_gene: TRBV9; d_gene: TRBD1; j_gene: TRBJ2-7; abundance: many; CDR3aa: CASSSTGTGYQKQYF; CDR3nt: TGTGCCAGCAGCTCCACCGGGACAGGCTACCAAAAGCAGTACTTC
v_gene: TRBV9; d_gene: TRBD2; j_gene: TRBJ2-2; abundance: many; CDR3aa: CASSVGSGAGELFF; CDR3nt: TGTGCCAGCAGCGTGGGGAGCGGGGCCGGGGAGCTGTTTTTT
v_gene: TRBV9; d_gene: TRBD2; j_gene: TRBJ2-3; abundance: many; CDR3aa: CASSALLTGLPSTDTQYF; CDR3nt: TGTGCCAGCAGCGCGTTACTGACGGGACTACCCTCCACAGATACGCAGTATTTT
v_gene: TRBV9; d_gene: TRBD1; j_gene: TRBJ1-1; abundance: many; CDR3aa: CASSLQGVGTEAFF; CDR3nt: TGTGCCAGCAGCTTACAGGGGGTTGGTACTGAAGCTTTCTTT
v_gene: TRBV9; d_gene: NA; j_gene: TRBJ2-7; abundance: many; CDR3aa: CASSAGTLSYEQYF; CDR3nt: TGTGCCAGCAGCGCCGGGACCCTTTCCTACGAGCAGTACTTC
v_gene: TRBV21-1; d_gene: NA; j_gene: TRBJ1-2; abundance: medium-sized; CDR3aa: CASRKDRHTFNGYTF; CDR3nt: TGTGCCAGCAGGAAGGACCGACATACCTTCAACGGCTACACCTTC
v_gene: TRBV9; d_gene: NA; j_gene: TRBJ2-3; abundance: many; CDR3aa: CASSVRDSFGTQYF; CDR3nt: TGTGCCAGCAGCGTGCGAGACTCCTTCGGTACGCAGTATTTT
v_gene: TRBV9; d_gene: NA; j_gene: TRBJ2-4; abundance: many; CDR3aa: CASMGNIQYF; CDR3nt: TGTGCCAGCATGGGGAACATTCAGTACTTC
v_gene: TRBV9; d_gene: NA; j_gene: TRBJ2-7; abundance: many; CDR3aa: CASSVGPAATTYEQYF; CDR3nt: TGTGCCAGCAGCGTAGGTCCGGCGGCAACGACCTACGAGCAGTACTTC
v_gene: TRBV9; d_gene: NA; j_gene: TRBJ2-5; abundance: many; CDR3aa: CASSVDVGAFGETQYF; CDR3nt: TGTGCCAGCAGCGTAGACGTGGGGGCATTCGGGGAGACCCAGTACTTC
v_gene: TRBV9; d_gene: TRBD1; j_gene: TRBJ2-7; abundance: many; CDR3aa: CASGGQGSEQYF; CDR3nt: TGTGCCAGCGGAGGACAGGGCTCCGAGCAGTACTTC
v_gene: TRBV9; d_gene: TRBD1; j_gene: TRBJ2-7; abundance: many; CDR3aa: CASSLGQVGYEQYF; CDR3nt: TGTGCCAGCAGCCTAGGACAGGTCGGCTACGAGCAGTACTTC
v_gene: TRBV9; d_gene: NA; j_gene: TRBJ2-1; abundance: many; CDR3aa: CASSVEAGEQFF; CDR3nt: TGTGCCAGCAGCGTCGAAGCGGGTGAGCAGTTCTTC
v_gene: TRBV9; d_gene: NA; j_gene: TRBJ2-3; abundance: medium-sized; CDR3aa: CASSVAGTDTQYF; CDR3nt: TGTGCCAGCAGCGTAGCTGGCACAGATACGCAGTATTTT